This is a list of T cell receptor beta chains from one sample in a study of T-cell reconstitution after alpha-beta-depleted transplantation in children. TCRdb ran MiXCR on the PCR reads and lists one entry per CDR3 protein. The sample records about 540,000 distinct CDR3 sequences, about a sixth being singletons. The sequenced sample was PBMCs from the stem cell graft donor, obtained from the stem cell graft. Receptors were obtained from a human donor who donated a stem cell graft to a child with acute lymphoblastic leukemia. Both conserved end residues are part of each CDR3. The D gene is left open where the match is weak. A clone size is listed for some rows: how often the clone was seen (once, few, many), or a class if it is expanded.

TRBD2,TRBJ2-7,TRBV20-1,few,CSAPGAGESEQYF,TGCAGTGCGCCTGGAGCGGGAGAATCCGAGCAGTACTTC
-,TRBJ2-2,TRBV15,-,CATSRDDTRGYTGELFF,TGTGCCACCAGCAGAGATGATACAAGGGGATACACCGGGGAGCTGTTTTTT
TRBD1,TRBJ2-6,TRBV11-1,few,CASSLDRGRAGANVLTF,TGTGCCAGCAGCTTGGACAGGGGGAGAGCTGGGGCCAACGTCCTGACTTTC
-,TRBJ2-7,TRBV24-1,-,CATSDSPKSLEQYF,TGTGCCACCAGTGATTCCCCAAAGTCCCTCGAGCAGTACTTC
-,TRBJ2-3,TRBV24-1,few,CATTARTDDAADTQYF,TGTGCCACCACTGCGAGGACAGATGACGCCGCAGATACGCAGTATTTT
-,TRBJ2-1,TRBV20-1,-,CSAGGRVTYEQFF,TGCAGTGCTGGGGGTAGAGTGACCTATGAGCAGTTCTTC
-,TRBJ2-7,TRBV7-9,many,CASSFSWGDNYEQYF,TGTGCCAGCAGCTTTTCATGGGGTGACAACTACGAGCAGTACTTC
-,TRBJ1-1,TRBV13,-,CASSLHQMNTEAFF,TGTGCCAGCAGCTTGCACCAAATGAACACTGAAGCTTTCTTT
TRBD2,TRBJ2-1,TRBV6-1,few,CASRAGEAYNEQFF,TGTGCCAGCAGGGCGGGAGAGGCATACAATGAGCAGTTCTTC
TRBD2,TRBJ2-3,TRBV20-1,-,CSARVGTRSTRTQYF,TGCAGTGCTAGAGTAGGGACTAGGTCAACCCGAACGCAGTATTTT
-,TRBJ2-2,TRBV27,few,CASRPEGGRSAGELFF,TGTGCCAGCAGACCGGAAGGGGGGCGGTCTGCCGGGGAGCTGTTTTTT
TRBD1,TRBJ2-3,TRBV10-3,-,CAIGKGGQGAVDTQYF,TGTGCCATCGGAAAAGGAGGACAGGGGGCGGTAGATACGCAGTATTTT
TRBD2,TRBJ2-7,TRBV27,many,CASRRTSGSYEQYF,TGTGCCAGCAGGCGGACTAGCGGGTCCTACGAGCAGTACTTC
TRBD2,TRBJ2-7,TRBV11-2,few,CASARGGSYEQYF,TGTGCCAGCGCGCGGGGGGGATCCTACGAGCAGTACTTC
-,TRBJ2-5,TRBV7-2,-,CASSSRKETQYF,TGTGCCAGCAGTTCCAGGAAAGAGACCCAGTACTTC
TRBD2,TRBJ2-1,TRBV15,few,CATSRDRLANNEQFF,TGTGCCACCAGCAGAGATCGACTAGCGAACAATGAGCAGTTCTTC
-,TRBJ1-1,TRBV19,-,CASSWTVTFMNTEAFF,TGTGCCAGTAGCTGGACAGTCACCTTCATGAACACTGAAGCTTTCTTT
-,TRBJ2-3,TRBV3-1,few,CASRKRATDTQYF,TGTGCCAGCAGGAAAAGGGCGACAGATACGCAGTATTTT
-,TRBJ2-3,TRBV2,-,CASIRRGGATSTDTQYF,TGTGCCAGCATCCGAAGGGGCGGAGCCACTAGCACAGATACGCAGTATTTT
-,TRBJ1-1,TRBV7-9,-,CASSLEGHTEAFF,TGTGCCAGCAGCTTGGAGGGGCACACTGAAGCTTTCTTT
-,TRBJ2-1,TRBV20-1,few,CSARGGPEQFF,TGCAGTGCTAGAGGTGGGCCTGAGCAGTTCTTC
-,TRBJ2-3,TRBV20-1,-,CSARGDLYTDTQYF,TGCAGTGCCCGCGGGGACTTATACACAGATACGCAGTATTTT
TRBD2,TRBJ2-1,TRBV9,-,CASSVASGAQQFF,TGTGCCAGCAGCGTAGCCAGCGGGGCGCAGCAGTTCTTC
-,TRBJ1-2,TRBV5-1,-,CASSLGGDGNGYTF,TGCGCCAGCAGCTTGGGAGGGGACGGGAATGGCTACACCTTC
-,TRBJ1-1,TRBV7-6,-,CASSFSRANTEAFF,TGTGCCAGCAGCTTTAGTCGCGCGAACACTGAAGCTTTCTTT
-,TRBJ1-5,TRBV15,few,CATSRPTGRILNQPQHF,TGTGCCACCAGCAGACCCACAGGGAGGATCCTTAATCAGCCCCAGCATTTT
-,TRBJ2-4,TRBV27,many,CASSLEGNKNIQYF,TGTGCCAGCAGTTTGGAGGGTAACAAAAACATTCAGTACTTC
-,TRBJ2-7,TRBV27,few,CASRGTLTYEQYF,TGTGCCAGCCGTGGGACACTAACCTACGAGCAGTACTTC
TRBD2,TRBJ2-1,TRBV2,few,CASIPSGYNEQFF,TGTGCCAGCATCCCTAGCGGCTACAATGAGCAGTTCTTC
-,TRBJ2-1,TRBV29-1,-,CSGGRDYNEQFF,TGCAGCGGGGGGCGGGATTACAATGAGCAGTTCTTC
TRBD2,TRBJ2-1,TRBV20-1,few,CSAKDLAGGHNEQFF,TGCAGTGCCAAGGATCTAGCGGGAGGGCACAATGAGCAGTTCTTC
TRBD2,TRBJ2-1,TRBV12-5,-,CASGLALAGNEQFF,TGTGCTAGTGGTTTGGCACTAGCGGGAAATGAGCAGTTCTTC
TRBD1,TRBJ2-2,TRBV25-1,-,CASRLPGTGGNTGELFF,TGTGCCAGCAGATTACCCGGGACAGGGGGTAACACCGGGGAGCTGTTTTTT
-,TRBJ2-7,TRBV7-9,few,CASSFAGRGHYEQYF,TGTGCCAGCAGCTTCGCCGGCAGAGGACATTACGAGCAGTACTTC
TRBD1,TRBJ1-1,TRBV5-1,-,CASSPRQGARNTEAFF,TGCGCCAGCAGCCCGCGACAGGGGGCTAGAAACACTGAAGCTTTCTTT
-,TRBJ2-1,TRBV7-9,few,CASHQMYNEQFF,TGTGCCAGCCATCAAATGTACAATGAGCAGTTCTTC
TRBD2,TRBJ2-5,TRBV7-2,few,CASSKGLAGGTRTQYF,TGTGCCAGCAGCAAGGGACTAGCGGGGGGGACGAGGACCCAGTACTTC
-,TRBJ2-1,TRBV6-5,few,CASSYSSLSSYNEQFF,TGTGCCAGCAGTTACTCTTCGCTGAGCTCCTACAATGAGCAGTTCTTC
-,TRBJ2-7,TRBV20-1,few,CSASLGSLYEQYF,TGCAGTGCTTCATTAGGTTCCCTCTACGAGCAGTACTTC
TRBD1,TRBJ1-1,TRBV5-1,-,CASSLQQGVNTEAFF,TGCGCCAGCAGCCTGCAACAGGGGGTGAACACTGAAGCTTTCTTT
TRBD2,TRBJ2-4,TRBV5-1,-,CASSLKLAGWVGTKNIQYF,TGCGCCAGCAGCTTGAAACTAGCGGGATGGGTCGGGACCAAAAACATTCAGTACTTC
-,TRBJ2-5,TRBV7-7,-,CASSLVWASETQYF,TGTGCCAGCAGCTTAGTGTGGGCTTCGGAGACCCAGTACTTC